Below, one TCR beta chain is given with its context. This sample stems from a study of T-cell memory formation after mild COVID-19. This CDR3 is built from 13 residues. The germline V gene has CDR1 DFQATT and CDR2 SNEGSKA (reference sequence). Trimming removed 1 base from V and 4 bases from J, with 10 bases in between. TCRdb called the 5' RACE reads again in MiXCR, with one record for every CDR3 protein. Of 550,000 to 600,000 distinct CDR3 sequences listed, roughly a sixth are singletons. J is TRBJ1-1 and V is TRBV20-1; D call uncertain. The receptor comes from an adult woman who had mild COVID-19 (a few samples of this study predate the infection). Cell type and time point are not known. The sequencing sample was made of PBMCs or a T cell subset sorted from them (not recorded which). The DNA of the CDR3 is TGCAGTGCTAGAGGAGTATTGCGCACTGAAGCTTTCTTT. Translated, it gives CSARGVLRTEAFF.